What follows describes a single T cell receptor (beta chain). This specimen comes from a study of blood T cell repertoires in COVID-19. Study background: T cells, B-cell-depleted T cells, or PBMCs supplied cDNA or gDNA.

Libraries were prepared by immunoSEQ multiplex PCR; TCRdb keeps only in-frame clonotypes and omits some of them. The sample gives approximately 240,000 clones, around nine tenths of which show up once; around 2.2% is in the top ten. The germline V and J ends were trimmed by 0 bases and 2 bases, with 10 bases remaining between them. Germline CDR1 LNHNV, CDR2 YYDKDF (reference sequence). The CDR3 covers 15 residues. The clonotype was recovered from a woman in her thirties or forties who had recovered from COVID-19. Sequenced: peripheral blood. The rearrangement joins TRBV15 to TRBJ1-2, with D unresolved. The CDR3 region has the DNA TGTGCCACCAGCAGAGAAAGAATAGCCAACTATGGCTACACCTTC. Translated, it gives CATSRERIANYGYTF.